The 15 T cell receptor beta chains listed next were all sequenced from one sample in a study of shared clonotypes between healthy human individuals. Sequenced by immunoSEQ multiplex PCR; TCRdb stores in-frame clones only, minus some. Among approximately 2.5 million clones, just over 90% were seen once, and the ten largest hold 0.13% to 0.15%. The sequencing sample was made of naive CD4+ T cells sorted from blood. Specified subset: CD45RA+ positively selected. The receptors here all came from a man aged 18 to 30 in good health.

This rearrangement joins TRBV30 to TRBJ1-6, with 7 bases aligning to TRBD1. The germline CDR1 and CDR2 sequences are GTSNPN and SVGIG (reference sequence). After removal of 2 bases from V and 9 bases from J, the junction contained 13 bases not matched to a gene. The CDR3 is 16 amino acids. CDR3 protein: CAWSLTGVVRSSPLHF. CDR3 DNA sequence: TGTGCCTGGAGTTTAACAGGGGTGGTTCGAAGTTCACCCCTCCACTTT.

The chain carries TRBV21-1 and TRBJ2-5; the table's D call, TRBD2, has no DNA check behind it. TRBV21-1 corresponds to a pseudogene. This CDR3 is built from 10 residues. CDR3 in DNA: TGTGCCACCGAAGAGGGGACCCAGTACTTC. This sequence encodes CATEEGTQYF.

About this clone itself: At the DNA level, this CDR3 is encoded by other sequences in the same sample as well. The rearrangement uses TRBV30 and TRBJ1-2, with D possibly being TRBD1 (6 bases). Trimming removed 5 bases from V and 5 bases from J, with 12 bases in between. The CDR3 runs to 12 residues. The germline gives CDR1 GTSNPN, CDR2 SVGIG (reference sequence). The CDR3 loop is CAWGTGNYGYTF. In nucleotides, the CDR3 is TGTGCCTGGGGTACAGGGAATTATGGCTACACCTTC.

As DNA, the CDR3 is TGCGCCAGCAGAACCCAAGAGACCCAGTACTTC. Translating it yields CASRTQETQYF. The chain couples TRBV5-1 to TRBJ2-5; D gene unclear. Trimming took 5 bases from V and 1 from J, leaving 3 bases between them. Germline-derived CDR1 and CDR2 are SGHRS and YFSETQ. The CDR3 loop spans 11 amino acids.

This chain joins TRBV19 and TRBJ1-5, with D uncertain. CDR1 and CDR2 from the germline V gene are LNHDA and SQIVND (reference sequence). The CDR3 extends over 13 amino acids. Trimming cost V 2 bases and J 9 bases, with 11 bases left between them. As DNA, the CDR3 is TGTGCCAGTAGTATAAACGGGGAGACGCCCCAGCATTTT. This codes for CASSINGETPQHF.

The V call is TRBV7-9, the J call TRBJ1-6, with D unclear. Trimming removed 4 bases from V and 5 bases from J, with 12 bases in between. Germline CDR1 reads SEHNR; CDR2 reads FQNEAQ (reference sequence). The length of the CDR3 is 15 residues. As DNA, the CDR3 is TGTGCCAGCAGCTCGGACGGAACAAATAATTCACCCCTCCACTTT. This sequence encodes CASSSDGTNNSPLHF. Complete variable domain (other parts from reference TRBV7-9 and TRBJ1-6): DTGVSQNPRHKITKRGQNVTFRCDPISEHNRLYWYRQTLGQGPEFLTYFQNEAQLEKSRLLSDRFSAERPKGSFSTLEIQRTEQGDSAMYLCASSSDGTNNSPLHFGNGTRLTVT.

About this clone: The identical CDR3 is also encoded by other nucleotide sequences in the sample. The chain links TRBV7-9 to TRBJ1-1, with D possibly matching TRBD1 (5 bases). The CDR3 sequence is 12 residues long. Germline loops: CDR1 SEHNR, CDR2 FQNEAQ (reference sequence). V lost 5 bases and J lost 5, with 9 bases in between. Here the CDR3 reads CASSLPGTEAFF. The CDR3 DNA sequence: TGTGCCAGCAGCCTCCCAGGGACTGAAGCTTTCTTT.

A word on this clone: It is likely a read error, because the conserved phenylalanine at the end of the CDR3 is missing. The genes are TRBV7-9 and TRBJ2-7, with no clear D. CDR3 length equals 12 residues. The V gene lost 0 bases and the J gene lost 5 bases, with 5 bases spanning the gap. In germline, CDR1 is SEHNR, CDR2 FQNEAQ (reference sequence). The CDR3 region is CASSLALNEQYL. The CDR3 DNA reads TGTGCCAGCAGCTTAGCGCTGAACGAGCAGTACCTC.

The chain links TRBV30 to TRBJ2-4; 8 bases match TRBD1. The CDR3 sequence is 14 residues long. V trimming: 1 base; J trimming: 8 bases; junction bases outside the gene matches: 7. From germline, CDR1 is GTSNPN and CDR2 SVGIG (reference sequence). This CDR3 is CAWSDGQGLDIQYF. For the CDR3, the DNA is TGTGCCTGGAGTGACGGACAGGGTTTGGACATTCAGTACTTC.

The chain joins TRBV19 to TRBJ1-5, with 7 bases aligning to TRBD1. The CDR3 loop spans 21 amino acids. With 7 bases clipped from V and 1 base from J, the junction kept 25 bases outside the gene matches. Germline CDR1 is LNHDA and CDR2 is SQIVND (reference sequence). As DNA, the CDR3 is TGTGCCAGTACCCGGAGGGGGCCTGTCCCCGGTAGGCCGCAGAGCAATCAGCCCCAGCATTTT. It encodes CASTRRGPVPGRPQSNQPQHF.

A word on this clone: The sample has other DNA sequences that encode this CDR3 too. The chain couples TRBV5-1 to TRBJ2-1; possible D gene TRBD1, 6 bases. The CDR3 has 15 residues. Germline CDR1 is SGHRS and CDR2 is YFSETQ. V dropped 0 bases and J dropped 6 bases, with 13 bases sitting between them. In nucleotides, the CDR3 is TGCGCCAGCAGCTTGGGGCAGGGGCAGGGCAATGAGCAGTTCTTC. This gives the protein CASSLGQGQGNEQFF.

The CDR3 coding sequence is TGTGCCAGCAGACCGACAGGGGAATCCTACGAGCAGTACTTC. Translated: CASRPTGESYEQYF. This chain links TRBV28 with TRBJ2-7; 8 nucleotides align to TRBD1. The ends lost 6 bases at V and 1 base at J; junction bases unmatched: 5. This CDR3 is built from 14 residues. Germline assignment: CDR1 MDHEN and CDR2 SYDVKM.

This rearrangement joins TRBV6-6 to TRBJ1-2; D is possibly TRBD1 (6 bases). CDR3 length: 16 residues. Germline V CDR1 and CDR2: MNHNY, SVGAGI (reference sequence). V shed 2 bases and J shed 6 bases, with 19 bases lying between them. CDR3 sequence: CASSYPHGAGEHGYTF. CDR3 in DNA: TGTGCCAGCAGTTACCCTCATGGGGCAGGGGAACATGGCTACACCTTC.

Concerning this clone itself: Other nucleotide sequences in the sample specify the same CDR3. The rearrangement links TRBV19 to TRBJ2-7; 7 nucleotides line up with TRBD2. Germline V gene sequence: CDR1 LNHDA, CDR2 SQIVND (reference sequence). This CDR3 has 15 residues. V was pared by 0 bases and J by 2 bases, with 4 bases of the junction left unmatched. The DNA for the CDR3 is TGTGCCAGTAGTATAGAGGCTAGCGGACCCTACGAGCAGTACTTC. It yields the protein CASSIEASGPYEQYF.

This chain uses TRBV10-1 with TRBJ2-5; perhaps D is TRBD1 or TRBD2 (5 bases each). V lost 5 bases to trimming and J lost 7 bases, with 14 bases between them. Per the germline V gene, CDR1 is WNHNN and CDR2 is SYGVQD (reference sequence). This CDR3 region has 13 residues. The CDR3 DNA is TGCGCCAGCAGTAGGGGTCGAGGAGGGACCCAGTACTTC. Amino acids: CASSRGRGGTQYF.